This T cell receptor (beta chain) was documented in a study of blood T cell repertoires in COVID-19. About the study: Donors in the United States, Italy and Spain gave samples during acute or convalescent COVID-19. PBMCs, B-cell-depleted T cells, or T cells were the source of the cDNA or gDNA that made up the material.

Produced via immunoSEQ multiplex PCR; TCRdb's table is partial and in-frame only. The sample has 30,000 to 40,000 clones, around 85% seen once; the top ten hold about 14%. V lost 4 bases to trimming and J lost 1 base, with 7 bases between them. The CDR3 is 13 residues long. The clonotype was recovered from a human donor with acute or convalescent COVID-19. The donor label of this sample is uncertain. The chain joins TRBV12-3 or TRBV12-4 to TRBJ1-1; D is uncertain. Sequencing used peripheral blood. The CDR3 is CASSSGKNTEAFF. CDR3 DNA: TGTGCCAGCAGTTCGGGGAAGAACACTGAAGCTTTCTTT.